This T cell receptor beta chain was found in a study of brain T cells in children with intractable seizures. Findings of the study overall: Pre- and post-surgery blood differed in depth, so pre-surgery absences may be undersampling.

To note about this clone: Antigen: not known.

Surgery cases with the highest brain T cell transcript signatures were chosen for sequencing. Using immunoSEQ multiplex PCR, the repertoire was profiled, and TCRdb retains in-frame clones only, with some absent. This sample has fewer than 25,000 clones, with 94% found just once. This CDR3 is 15 amino acids long. The V and J ends lost 4 bases and 4 bases, in that order; junction bases with no gene match: 8. Germline V gene data show CDR1 as LNHDA and CDR2 as SQIVND (reference sequence). The clonotype comes from a boy under 18 with focal cortical dysplasia and intractable seizures. Specimen: peripheral blood, collected at surgery. The chain carries TRBV19 and TRBJ2-3, with 7 bases identical to TRBD2. The CDR3 reads CASSTSSGGSDTQYF. CDR3 nucleotide sequence: TGTGCCAGTAGTACTTCTAGCGGTGGGTCAGATACGCAGTATTTT.